These T cell receptor beta chains were read from a single sample in a study of T cell responses to AZD1222 COVID-19 vaccine. Repertoires were generated with immunoSEQ multiplex PCR, while TCRdb's copy carries only in-frame clones and drops some. The data contain 110,000 to 150,000 clones, approximately 83% of them singletons. Here the sequenced sample was peripheral blood, taken on day 0 of AZD1222 vaccination. The receptors were gathered from an adult in good health. The CDR3 runs from the conserved cysteine through the conserved F or W. The order of the fields is J gene, D gene, clone size, V gene, CDR3 DNA, CDR3 protein. A D gene is named only where the DNA matches it firmly. Size is omitted from some rows. Given values are once, few, many or a class for expanded clones.

TRBJ2-5,.,.,TRBV11-3,TGTGCCAGCAGCCCCTTCGGGCAAGAGACCCAGTACTTC,CASSPFGQETQYF
TRBJ1-2,TRBD1,.,TRBV11-2,TGTGCCAGCAGCTTCTCAGGGGGGCACTATGGCTACACCTTC,CASSFSGGHYGYTF
TRBJ2-1,TRBD2,.,TRBV18,TGTGCCAGCTCACTACCGGGACTAGTGGTCGGGGGGAAGTTCTTC,CASSLPGLVVGGKFF
TRBJ1-4,.,.,TRBV2,TGTGCCAGCAGTGAAAATTTGGGACAAAAACTGTTTTTT,CASSENLGQKLFF
TRBJ2-7,.,once,TRBV11-3,TGTGCCAGCAGCTTAATTGTGGGCTACGAGCAGTACTTC,CASSLIVGYEQYF
TRBJ1-6,.,.,TRBV5-6,TGTGCCAGCAGCCCCCCATCCAATTCACCCCTCCACTTT,CASSPPSNSPLHF
TRBJ2-1,.,.,TRBV5-1,TGCGCCAGCAGCTTGACGGAGAATGAGCAGTTCTTC,CASSLTENEQFF
TRBJ2-1,.,.,TRBV5-4,TGTGCCAGCAGCTTGTGGCGGGGCGATCAGCAGTTCTTC,CASSLWRGDQQFF
TRBJ1-1,.,.,TRBV15,TGTGCCACCAGGTCGTCAGGGGTCGGTACTGAAGCTTTCTTT,CATRSSGVGTEAFF
TRBJ1-5,.,.,TRBV7-2,TGTGCCAGCAGCTTGGTGTGGAGTCAGCCCCAGCATTTT,CASSLVWSQPQHF
TRBJ2-7,TRBD1,few,TRBV5-1,TGCGCCAGCAGCTTGAGCGCCGGGACAGGACCCTACGAGCAGTACTTC,CASSLSAGTGPYEQYF
TRBJ1-6,.,.,TRBV18,TGTGCCAGCTCACCACCGTGGAACAGCGATTCACCCCTCCACTTT,CASSPPWNSDSPLHF
TRBJ1-1,.,.,TRBV10-3,TGTGCCATCGGGACAAGTGCTGAGGACACTGAAGCTTTCTTT,CAIGTSAEDTEAFF
TRBJ1-1,TRBD1,few,TRBV4-2,TGTGCCAGCAGCCATGGGGAACCGGGACAGGGAACGCCTGAAGCTTTCTTT,CASSHGEPGQGTPEAFF
TRBJ1-1,.,.,TRBV4-1,TGCGCCAGCACCCGAGGGGAGGGCTGGGTGACTGAAGCTTTCTTT,CASTRGEGWVTEAFF
TRBJ2-7,.,.,TRBV5-1,TGCGCCAGCAGCTTGGGTGCAGGGACCTACGAGCAGTACTTC,CASSLGAGTYEQYF
TRBJ2-7,.,.,TRBV5-1,TGCGCCAGCCGGGAACTCGCCGAGCAGTACTTC,CASRELAEQYF
TRBJ1-5,.,.,TRBV21-1,TGTGCCAGCAGCAACCCCCAGGCCTCGGAGCCCCAGCATTTT,CASSNPQASEPQHF
TRBJ1-2,.,.,TRBV7-8,TGTGCCAGCAGCTTAGGTGGCGGAAAGGGCTATGGCTACACCTTC,CASSLGGGKGYGYTF
TRBJ1-2,.,.,TRBV9,TGTGCCAGCAGCGTCCCTTACAGGGCCTGTGGCTACACCTTC,CASSVPYRACGYTF
TRBJ2-7,TRBD2,.,TRBV3-1/TRBV3-2,TGTGCCAGCAGCCACACTAGCGGGAGCTCCTACGAGCAGTACTTC,CASSHTSGSSYEQYF
TRBJ1-2,.,.,TRBV24-1,TGTGCCACCAGTGAGGAGGGTTCCTATGGCTACACCTTC,CATSEEGSYGYTF
TRBJ2-1,TRBD2,.,TRBV24-1,TGTGCCACCAGTGACGGGGGACTAGCGGGAGGCGATGAGCAGTTCTTC,CATSDGGLAGGDEQFF
TRBJ2-1,TRBD2,few,TRBV2,TGTGCCAGCAGCATAGCGGGAGGCTCCTACAATGAGCAGTTCTTC,CASSIAGGSYNEQFF
TRBJ2-5,.,.,TRBV15,TGTGCCACCAGCAGGTGGGTCGGGGGCCAAGAGACCCAGTACTTC,CATSRWVGGQETQYF
TRBJ2-1,.,.,TRBV5-4,TGTGCCAGCAGCTTGGCAGGGTGGGGATTGGACAATGAGCAGTTCTTC,CASSLAGWGLDNEQFF
TRBJ1-2,.,.,TRBV4-2,TGTGCCAGCAGCCGTCCACAGGACCTCTATGGCTACACCTTC,CASSRPQDLYGYTF
TRBJ1-2,TRBD1,.,TRBV28,TGTGCCAGCGACGGGACAGAGAACTATGGCTACACCTTC,CASDGTENYGYTF
TRBJ1-1,.,.,TRBV14,TGTGCCAGCAGCCAAGGGGGATTTGGTGAAGCTTTCTTT,CASSQGGFGEAFF
TRBJ2-3,.,.,TRBV2,TGTGCCAGCAATCTCTTTGATACGCAGTATTTT,CASNLFDTQYF
TRBJ1-2,TRBD1,.,TRBV19,TGTGCCAGTAGGCCCGGGACAGGGGGCTTGATCTATGGCTACACCTTC,CASRPGTGGLIYGYTF
TRBJ2-2,.,.,TRBV2,TGTGCCAGCAGCGAATATACTTACACCGGGGAGCTGTTTTTT,CASSEYTYTGELFF
TRBJ1-1,.,.,TRBV19,TGTGCCAGCACCTCCTTCGGGGTCATGAACACTGAAGCTTTCTTT,CASTSFGVMNTEAFF
TRBJ1-2,.,few,TRBV27,TGTGCCAGCAGCCCTGGGGGGGCGAACTATGGCTACACCTTC,CASSPGGANYGYTF
TRBJ1-1,.,.,TRBV7-8,TGTGCCAGCAGCGATGCAGGGTCCAGCATGAACACTGAAGCTTTCTTT,CASSDAGSSMNTEAFF
TRBJ1-4,.,.,TRBV21-1,TGTGCCAGCAGCAAAGAGGATGAAAAACTGTTTTTT,CASSKEDEKLFF
TRBJ2-7,TRBD2,.,TRBV19,TGTGCCAGTAGTATAAGGGAGGGCCGGGACGCAGCCTACGAGCAGTACTTC,CASSIREGRDAAYEQYF
TRBJ2-5,TRBD2,.,TRBV11-2,TGTGCCAGCCGCTCTTGGGGAGGGAAAGAGACCCAGTACTTC,CASRSWGGKETQYF
TRBJ1-5,TRBD1,.,TRBV4-1,TGCGCCAGCAGCCAACCGACAGGGGGGACGGCTCAGCCCCAGCATTTT,CASSQPTGGTAQPQHF
TRBJ1-1,.,.,TRBV28,TGTGCCAGCAGGGAGAGGGGGAGCATGAACACTGAAGCTTTCTTT,CASRERGSMNTEAFF
TRBJ1-3,.,.,TRBV9,TGTGCCAGCAGCGTTGGGGGAACCTCTGGAAACACCATATATTTT,CASSVGGTSGNTIYF
TRBJ1-1,.,.,TRBV4-1,TGCGCCAGCAGCCAAGAAGGCAGGGTGAACACTGAAGCTTTCTTT,CASSQEGRVNTEAFF